Shown below are 4 T cell receptor beta chains from a single sample sequenced in a study of T cells in Graves' hyperthyroidism and ophthalmopathy. RNA transcripts were the template for amplifying TCR beta CDR3 regions. The study used the HTBI primer set for a first-round RT-PCR of the TCR CDR3. TCRdb re-called the multiplex PCR reads with MiXCR, one entry per CDR3 protein. The data contain under 40,000 distinct CDR3 sequences, under 65% of them seen just once; the ten biggest clones take up roughly 27%. The material sequenced was blood. These TCRs come from a woman in her forties with Graves' ophthalmopathy.

This clonotype was seen just once. This chain links TRBV20-1 with TRBJ2-7, with 9 bases identical to TRBD2. The germline CDR1 and CDR2 sequences are DFQATT and SNEGSKA (reference sequence). The CDR3 contains 12 residues. Losses at the gene ends were 6 bases for V and 4 bases for J; bases not matched to a gene: 4. The chain's CDR3 is CSALAGSYEQYF. The CDR3 nucleotides read TGCAGTGCGCTAGCGGGATCGTACGAGCAGTACTTC.

This clonotype was seen ten or more times. The chain has TRBV12-5 and TRBJ2-7; D is ambiguous. With 0 bases removed from V and 3 bases from J, the gap between germline ends came to 6 bases. The CDR3 is 13 amino acids. Germline values: CDR1 LGHNT, CDR2 FRNRAP. Written as DNA, the CDR3 is TGTGCTAGTGGTTTGGTACTGGGCTACGAGCAGTACTTC. It is translated as CASGLVLGYEQYF.

This chain uses TRBV20-1 with TRBJ1-1; D is ambiguous. Trimming stripped 3 bases from V and 3 bases from J, with 8 bases between. CDR3 length: 12 amino acids. Germline V gene data show CDR1 as DFQATT and CDR2 as SNEGSKA (reference sequence). CDR3 sequence: CSASPGYTEAFF. The DNA for the CDR3 is TGCAGTGCTAGCCCGGGATACACTGAAGCTTTCTTT.

In its sample, this clonotype was seen many times. This chain joins TRBV5-4 and TRBJ2-1; D perhaps matches TRBD1 (6 bases). Per the germline V gene, CDR1 is SGHNT and CDR2 is YYREEE (reference sequence). The CDR3 is 15 residues long. Trimming shortened V by 4 bases and J by 4 bases, and 15 bases separated the two germline ends. Here the CDR3 reads CASSPYSGTYNEQFF. The CDR3 DNA sequence: TGTGCCAGCAGCCCCTATTCAGGGACATACAATGAGCAGTTCTTC.